At least ten counts were recorded for the clone carrying this TCR beta chain. The antigen remains undetermined. Gene names are mouse gene names. The sequence runs out 4 residues before the end of the CDR3; the remainder is reconstructed from the germline J gene. This sample is part of a study of CD8+ T cells in alopecia areata. Across the whole study: Skin from roughly 6-13-month-old C3H/HeJ graft donors with spontaneous alopecia went to roughly 6-10-week-old female C3H/HeJ mice.

V gave up 2 bases and J gave up 3 bases; unmatched junction bases: 1. CDR1 and CDR2 (germline): NNHDY, SYVADS. The CDR3 spans 14 residues. As the sequencing template, cDNA was produced by extracting RNA and reverse transcribing it. The assay was immunoSEQ multiplex PCR, and TCRdb's table has in-frame clones only and misses some. The specimen has 90,000 to 130,000 clones, none found just once. The study, taken as a whole, reports: Sequenced scalp T cells also include alphabeta T cells resident in normal skin. Lesional scalp exceeded normal scalp in clonality, especially in alopecia totalis/universalis.

Sequencing was carried out using lesional skin. This clonotype was sampled from a C3H/HeJ mouse with alopecia areata. The strain bears MHC haplotype H2-k. The chain employs TRBV13-3 and TRBJ1-4; TRBD1 matches 7 bases. The part of the CDR3 DNA that was read is TGTGCCAGCAGTGAAGACAGGGCCAACGAA. Protein product: CASSEDRANE. From start to end, the CDR3 is CASSEDRANERLFF.